This T cell receptor beta chain was recorded in a study of blood T cell repertoires in COVID-19. On the study more broadly: Whether acute or convalescent, the COVID-19 samples came from the United States, Italy and Spain. PBMCs, B-cell-depleted T cells, or T cells were the source of the cDNA or gDNA that made up the material.

Per the authors' pipeline: Amplifying reference gene primers gave estimates of nucleated cell counts. Profiling relied on immunoSEQ multiplex PCR, and the TCRdb table lists in-frame clones only, not all of them. The V and J calls and clone size come from that table; D and trimming were worked out from the DNA. The sample lists under 400,000 clones, around 89% occurring once. The trim removed 5 bases at V and 3 bases at J, leaving 5 bases unmatched. The V gene's germline CDR1 is SGHAT and CDR2 FQNNGV. This CDR3 is 15 amino acids long. This sequence originates from a woman aged 25 to 45 with COVID-19, enrolled during active disease. The V gene is TRBV11-2, the J gene TRBJ1-1; the match to TRBD1 covers 11 bases. The specimen sequenced was peripheral blood. The CDR3 DNA follows: TGTGCCAGCAGCCCGGACAGGGGGCCTCACACTGAAGCTTTCTTT. It is translated as CASSPDRGPHTEAFF. Full variable domain (outside the CDR3, taken from reference TRBV11-2 and TRBJ1-1): EAGVAQSPRYKIIEKRQSVAFWCNPISGHATLYWYQQILGQGPKLLIQFQNNGVVDDSQLPKDRFSAERLKGVDSTLKIQPAKLEDSAVYLCASSPDRGPHTEAFFGQGTRLTVV.